Listed here are 19 T cell receptor beta chains from one sample, sequenced in a study of CD8+CD57+ T cells in acquired aplastic anemia. Profiles of TCR beta VDJ and CDR3 were generated from a genomic DNA template. TCRdb processed the reads anew with MiXCR; each CDR3 protein has one entry. The sample includes 400,000 to 450,000 distinct CDR3 sequences, 55% to 75% of them seen just once. The sample was sorted CD4+, CD8+, or CD8+CD57+ T cells (not recorded which) from PBMCs. The receptor source for this set is a human donor in good health, serving as a control.

This chain links TRBV7-2 with TRBJ2-1; D perhaps matches TRBD1 (6 bases). V shed 3 bases and J shed 0 bases, with 9 bases lying between them. Germline CDR1 reads SGHTA; CDR2 reads FQGNSA. The CDR3 sequence is 15 residues long. The CDR3 coding sequence is TGTGCCAGCAGCTTCTCCAGGGGCTCCTACAATGAGCAGTTCTTC. Residues: CASSFSRGSYNEQFF.

The CDR3 nucleotides read TGTGCCAGCAGCTTACAGAGCACTAGCACAGATACGCAGTTCTTT. Translation gives CASSLQSTSTDTQFF. The chain couples TRBV7-2 to TRBJ1-1, with unresolved D. V was shortened by 2 bases and J by 14 bases, with 24 bases between the two germline ends. CDR1 SGHTA and CDR2 FQGNSA come from the germline V gene. The CDR3 contains 15 residues.

The genes are TRBV5-1 and TRBJ1-2; D not resolved. CDR1 and CDR2 (germline): SGHRS, YFSETQ. The V and J ends lost 0 bases and 8 bases respectively, with 17 bases between them. CDR3 size: 15 residues. The CDR3 nucleotides read TGCGCCAGCAGCTTGGAACCCCGTTCGGCGGAGGGCTACACCTTC. The encoded protein is CASSLEPRSAEGYTF.

This clonotype was picked up many times. V gene TRBV5-4 combines with J gene TRBJ2-5; D may match TRBD1 or TRBD2 (5 bases each). The CDR3 covers 15 residues. Germline CDR1 is SGHNT and CDR2 is YYREEE (reference sequence). V was pared by 5 bases and J by 2 bases, with 16 bases between. The CDR3 protein is CASSWGKTVQETQYF. The CDR3 DNA is TGTGCCAGCAGTTGGGGGAAGACAGTACAAGAGACCCAGTACTTC.

Of note for this clonotype: A read error may account for a junction end that differs from germline. The V call is TRBV7-3, the J call TRBJ2-5; D might be TRBD1 (5 bases). This CDR3 is 14 amino acids long. CDR1 is SGHTA and CDR2 is FQGTGA in the germline V gene. CDR3 sequence (DNA): TGTGCCAGCACCCAGCAGGGAATAGGCGAGACCGAGTACTTC. Residues: CASTQQGIGETEYF.

The chain uses TRBV12-3 or TRBV12-4 and TRBJ1-2; D not certain. Deletions cut 3 bases from V and 8 bases from J, with 19 bases between. The length of the CDR3 is 15 residues. CDR3 nucleotides: TGTGCCAGCAGTTTCACCCCGACGGAGACGGGAGGCTACACCTTC. Its translation is CASSFTPTETGGYTF.

This clonotype was observed once. Compared with germline, one end of the junction differs, possibly owing to a read error. The V and J genes are TRBV10-3 and TRBJ2-3; tentative D call: TRBD1 (5 bases). The CDR3 runs 14 residues. Germline CDR1 and CDR2: ENHRY and SYGVKD. The CDR3 DNA is TGTGCCAGCAGTGTAACAGGTGGCAGAGATACGCAGTATTTT. Protein: CASSVTGGRDTQYF.

Notes on this clonotype: At one end, the junction sequence differs from germline, possibly due to a read error. The rearrangement joins TRBV10-3 to TRBJ1-5; the D gene is possibly TRBD1 (6 bases). CDR1 ENHRY and CDR2 SYGVKD come from the germline V gene. CDR3 length equals 12 residues. The CDR3 sequence is CAIRAGDQPQFF. The CDR3 DNA sequence: TGTGCCATCAGGGCAGGGGATCAGCCCCAGTTTTTT.

CDR3 sequence: CASSWWVTLNEQFF. CDR3 bases: TGTGCCAGCAGTTGGTGGGTCACCCTAAATGAGCAGTTCTTC. The chain is built from TRBV12-3 or TRBV12-4 and TRBJ2-1, with D uncertain. CDR3 length: 14 amino acids. Trimming stripped 4 bases from V and 7 bases from J, with 14 bases between.

The V and J genes are TRBV10-3 and TRBJ2-5, with 8 positions matching TRBD1. CDR3 size: 18 residues. J gave up 1 base and V 6 bases, and 16 bases lay outside the gene matches. CDR1 and CDR2 from the germline V gene are ENHRY and SYGVKD. The CDR3 protein is CAISGGAGGQGAQETQYF. DNA of the CDR3: TGTGCCATCAGCGGTGGGGCTGGGGGGCAGGGGGCCCAAGAGACCCAGTACTTC.

This clonotype occurred many times. The rearrangement links TRBV20-1 to TRBJ2-3; TRBD2 agrees at 8 bases. Looked up from germline, CDR1 is DFQATT and CDR2 is SNEGSKA (reference sequence). The CDR3 is made up of 13 amino acids. J was trimmed by 0 bases and V by 6 bases; bases with no gene match: 2. The CDR3 sequence is CSAGGASTDTQYF. The DNA of the CDR3 is TGCAGTGCCGGGGGGGCTAGCACAGATACGCAGTATTTT.

Note on this clonotype: An end of the junction differs from the germline gene, which may be a read error. V is TRBV29-1 and J is TRBJ2-7, with a weak D call TRBD1 (6 bases). CDR1 is SQVTM, CDR2 ANQGSEA, per germline. The CDR3 is 13 residues long. CDR3 bases: TGCAGCGTGAGCGTGGACAGACGCTACGAGCAGTATTTC. Amino acid sequence: CSVSVDRRYEQYF.

This chain joins TRBV29-1 and TRBJ2-7; TRBD2 is a possible D gene (5 bases). This CDR3 has 15 residues. CDR1 is SQVTM, CDR2 ANQGSEA, per germline. Trimming pared 4 bases from V and 4 bases from J, leaving 20 bases between. The CDR3 nucleotides read TGCAGCGTTGGAAGTTCTCCGGCTAGCCAATACGAGCAGTACTTC. Its translation is CSVGSSPASQYEQYF.

As for this clonotype: The junction shows a germline mismatch at one end, possibly a read error. The CDR3 bases are TGTGCCAGCAGCTTTCAGGTCTATGGCTACACCCTCGGTTTC. Its translation: CASSFQVYGYTLGF. This sequence joins TRBV7-9 and TRBJ2-1, with unresolved D. Germline loops: CDR1 SEHNR, CDR2 FQNEAQ (reference sequence). This CDR3 region has 14 residues.

The genes are TRBV7-8 and TRBJ2-7; D tentatively fits TRBD1 or TRBD2 (8 bases each). Germline V gives CDR1 SGHVS, CDR2 FQNEAQ. Trimming cost V 9 bases and J 6 bases, with 24 bases left between them. The CDR3 covers 15 residues. In nucleotides, the CDR3 is TGTGCCAGACCTCGGGGGGGCCAGGGGGCGTCCGAGCAGTACTTC. Protein sequence: CARPRGGQGASEQYF.

The chain carries TRBV10-3 and TRBJ1-6; D gene unclear. With 2 bases removed from V and 5 bases from J, the gap between germline ends came to 10 bases. The CDR3 extends over 15 amino acids. CDR1 and CDR2 (germline): ENHRY, SYGVKD. DNA of the CDR3: TGTGCCATCAGTGAGGAGTCCGCGAATAATTCACCCCTCCACTTT. Translating it yields CAISEESANNSPLHF.

This clonotype was found once. Because the CDR3's place on the DNA is in doubt, the DNA is left out and the CDR3 is given as listed by TCRdb. The chain employs TRBV7-9 and TRBJ1-4. Per germline, CDR1 SEHNR and CDR2 FQNEAQ (reference sequence). Termini included, the CDR3 measures 14 amino acids. The CDR3 loop reads CASSLAGPEQFFGF.

The V gene is TRBV3-1, the J gene TRBJ2-2; possibly TRBD1 or TRBD2 for D (6 bases each). The V gene's germline CDR1 is LGHDT and CDR2 YNNKEL (reference sequence). The CDR3 consists of 17 residues. The V end was cut by 1 base, the J end by 2 bases, with 14 bases between. The CDR3 bases are TGTGCCAGCAGCCAAGGGGACTCGGGACATAACACCGGGGAGCTGTTTTTT. Translated, it gives CASSQGDSGHNTGELFF.

The V gene is TRBV6-1, the J gene TRBJ1-1; the match to TRBD1 covers 8 bases. V gave up 10 bases and J gave up 2 bases; unmatched junction bases: 15. The length of the CDR3 is 16 residues. CDR1 and CDR2 from the germline V gene are MNHNS and SASEGT. The CDR3: CATQFRRGLGNTEAFF. The CDR3 coding sequence is TGTGCCACTCAATTCCGCAGGGGGCTGGGTAACACTGAAGCTTTCTTT.